This T cell receptor (beta chain) derives from a study of blood T cell repertoires in COVID-19 (dated by TCRdb to 2020 to 2021). Context from the whole study: Samples covering the acute and convalescent phases of COVID-19 were provided by collaborators in the United States, Italy and Spain. The material from the prospective study consisted of cDNA or gDNA derived from T cells, B-cell-depleted T cells, or PBMCs. Deeply sampled blood TCRbeta repertoires from subjects exposed to, actively infected with, or recovered from COVID-19 were included in the dataset. The repertoires were released in a freely available public database meant as a resource for research on the immune response to SARS-CoV-2. Samples came from the ongoing ImmuneRACE study (first 160 participants) plus 1,254 subjects from 6 global collaborators. Nearly every sample came with metadata listing a de-identified subject ID, COVID-19 status, age in years and sex. Where available, HLA class I and class II types were obtained from metadata supplied by the sample provider rather than from assay-based typing. Here is what the overall study found, with its caveats: The quantity of clinical and demographic metadata differed by source and by participant and was supplied without curation.

Enrolling through a virtual design, the prospective study's participants ranged in age from roughly 18 to 95 years and lived across roughly 23 United States geographic areas. In the prospective study, cohorts were assigned on the basis of participant-reported clinical history obtained from a screening survey and a study questionnaire. In the prospective study, mobile phlebotomists collected whole blood, serum and a nasopharyngeal or oropharyngeal swab from each participant. Prospective study participants could optionally give additional blood draws and questionnaires over a roughly two-month period. Blood samples from the prospective study were shipped frozen or at room temperature prior to DNA extraction. Points on this clone: This clone's antigen is unknown. There are no base qualities to consult, and no much larger clone falls within one base.

TCRbeta CDR3 regions were amplified from genomic DNA by means of the immunoSEQ Assay, a bias-controlled multiplex PCR. The published analysis was carried out like this. Nucleated cell counts per sample were estimated from amplification of reference gene primers within the assay. To quantify the absolute abundance of each unique TCRbeta CDR3 rearrangement, sequence reads were collapsed and filtered. Productive Simpson clonality was computed per sample as the square root of Simpson's diversity index over productive rearrangements. Not all clones reach the TCRdb copy of this immuneACCESS table, which keeps in-frame sequences only. Checked studies attribute under half of the gap to unresolved V genes and leave the rest unexplained. V, J and clone size reflect that table, while D and trimming were determined from the DNA. A total of around 250,000 clones appear in this sample, roughly nine tenths of them only once. The ten largest clones represent approximately 1.3% of the sample.

V and J are truncated by 4 bases and 4 bases respectively, leaving an intervening sequence of 11 bases. The CDR3 sequence holds 13 residues, the cysteine and phenylalanine included. Only the CDR3 DNA is retained, 39 bases long and in frame from the first base. CDR1 and CDR2, per the germline V gene (reference sequence), are SGHNT and YYREEE. The chain couples TRBV5-4 to TRBJ2-5, and possibly TRBD2, on 7 matching bases. What was sequenced was PBMCs or T cells enriched from blood (not recorded which). This receptor was identified in a human donor in a cohort exposed to, infected with or recovered from COVID-19 (not recorded which). The donor label of this sample is uncertain. CDR3 loop: CASSEGGAETQYF. The DNA is TGTGCCAGCAGCGAGGGGGGGGCAGAGACCCAGTACTTC.